The 10 T cell receptor beta chains below come from one sample, sequenced in a study of blood T cell repertoires in COVID-19. Measured with immunoSEQ multiplex PCR; TCRdb has only the in-frame clones, and not every one. This sample has 80,000 to 100,000 clones, with roughly 79% found just once. The sequenced sample was peripheral blood. These receptor sequences come from a human donor in a cohort sampled during active COVID-19.

The chain has TRBV24-1 and TRBJ1-2; D possibly corresponds to TRBD1 (5 bases). Germline CDR1 and CDR2: KGHDR and SFDVKD. V gave up 5 bases and J gave up 4 bases, with 10 bases separating them. CDR3 size: 13 residues. CDR3 in DNA: TGTGCCACCAGTGGGGGCGGATTCTATGGCTACACCTTC. Protein sequence: CATSGGGFYGYTF.

This clone was found a few times. The V gene is TRBV5-1, the J gene TRBJ2-3; TRBD2 matches at 9 bases. This CDR3 has 16 residues. V lost 1 base and J lost 4; bases outside the gene matches: 7. Germline assignment: CDR1 SGHRS and CDR2 YFSETQ. CDR3 sequence reads: CASSLIRGGASDTQYF. CDR3 nucleotides: TGCGCCAGCAGCTTGATCCGCGGGGGGGCGTCAGATACGCAGTATTTT. Based on the CDR3 plus reference TRBV5-1 and TRBJ2-3, the full variable domain is KAGVTQTPRYLIKTRGQQVTLSCSPISGHRSVSWYQQTPGQGLQFLFEYFSETQRNKGNFPGRFSGRQFSNSRSEMNVSTLELGDSALYLCASSLIRGGASDTQYFGPGTRLTVL.

The V call is TRBV27, the J call TRBJ2-2, with TRBD2 as a possible D gene (5 bases). V shed 5 bases and J shed 7 bases, with 26 bases lying between them. The CDR3 length is 18 residues. CDR1 and CDR2 (germline): MNHEY, SMNVEV (reference sequence). The CDR3 spells CASSPLAVALRSNGELFF. As DNA, the CDR3 is TGTGCCAGCAGTCCGCTAGCAGTAGCATTACGATCTAACGGGGAGCTGTTTTTT.

In this sample, this clone turned up a few times. This sequence joins TRBV4-1 and TRBJ1-2; maybe TRBD1 (5 bases). The CDR3 is 15 amino acids. Germline CDR1 is MGHRA and CDR2 is YSYEKL. Between the trimmed V and J ends, which lost 0 bases and 4 bases, there was a span of 12 bases. The CDR3 loop reads CASSQDQRRGYGYTF. The DNA for the CDR3 is TGCGCCAGCAGCCAAGATCAACGGAGGGGCTATGGCTACACCTTC.

The V call is TRBV11-2, the J call TRBJ2-5; TRBD2 agrees at 8 bases. CDR3 length: 14 amino acids. CDR1 is SGHAT and CDR2 is FQNNGV in the germline V gene. With V trimmed by 1 base and J by 7 bases, 5 bases remained unmatched. As DNA, the CDR3 is TGTGCCAGCAGCTTAGCGACCGGGGGGGGGACCCAGTACTTC. Protein: CASSLATGGGTQYF.

The genes are TRBV7-9 and TRBJ1-1, with 7 bases matching TRBD1. V shed 2 bases and J 1 base; nucleotides not matched to a gene: 13. CDR3 length: 18 residues. Germline V gene lookup returns CDR1 SEHNR and CDR2 FQNEAQ (reference sequence). Here the CDR3 DNA reads TGTGCCAGCAGCTTACACGGCGCTTGGGGACAGAAGAACACTGAAGCTTTCTTT. It specifies CASSLHGAWGQKNTEAFF.

The chain uses TRBV19 and TRBJ1-4; possibly TRBD1 for D (6 bases). From germline, CDR1 is LNHDA and CDR2 SQIVND (reference sequence). The CDR3 length is 13 residues. The V end was cut by 7 bases, the J end by 8 bases, with 14 bases between. Here the CDR3 reads CASTGQRGEKLFF. In DNA, the CDR3 is TGTGCCAGTACCGGACAGCGGGGGGAAAAACTGTTTTTT.

The chain carries TRBV2 and TRBJ1-3; D is ambiguous. The V gene's germline CDR1 is SNHLY and CDR2 FYNNEI. Trimming cost V 2 bases and J 3 bases, with 5 bases left between them. The CDR3 totals 13 residues. The CDR3 here is CASSETNGNTIYF. CDR3 nucleotide sequence: TGTGCCAGCAGTGAAACTAATGGAAACACCATATATTTT.

The chain carries TRBV6-4 and TRBJ2-3; 11 bases line up with TRBD1. There are 15 residues in the CDR3. CDR1 MRHNA and CDR2 SNTAGT come from the germline V gene. V gave up 2 bases and J gave up 7 bases; unmatched junction bases: 5. As DNA, the CDR3 is TGTGCCAGCAGTGACCCGGACAGGGGGCTATATACGCAGTATTTT. This translates into CASSDPDRGLYTQYF.

The chain couples TRBV11-2 to TRBJ2-5; D gene unclear. CDR1 and CDR2 (germline): SGHAT, FQNNGV. The germline V and J ends were trimmed by 0 bases and 3 bases, with 8 bases remaining between them. The CDR3 is made up of 14 amino acids. This CDR3 is CASSLEVTKETQYF. The CDR3, as DNA: TGTGCCAGCAGCTTAGAAGTTACTAAAGAGACCCAGTACTTC.